This passage covers 4 T cell receptor beta chains from one sample sequenced in a study of T cell changes during pregnancy in multiple sclerosis. The repertoire was sequenced with immunoSEQ multiplex PCR; TCRdb's copy has only in-frame clones and lacks some. This repertoire shows 90,000 to 120,000 clones, less than 95% found once; its top ten account for about 0.78%. Specimen: peripheral blood, collected in the third trimester of pregnancy. Receptors were obtained from a female donor in good health, enrolled as a control in a pregnancy study.

The chain combines TRBV5-4 with TRBJ2-7, with D possibly TRBD1 on 6 matching bases. V lost 4 bases and J lost 6, with 20 bases in between. This CDR3 has 15 residues. Germline V gene lookup returns CDR1 SGHNT and CDR2 YYREEE (reference sequence). CDR3 DNA sequence: TGTGCCAGCAGCCCGGAGAGAGCAGGGGCGGTCGAGCAGTACTTC. It codes for CASSPERAGAVEQYF.

V usage is TRBV6-5 and J usage is TRBJ1-1; tentatively, D is TRBD1 (6 bases). V lost 7 bases and J lost 1, with 16 bases in between. The CDR3 spans 15 residues. CDR1 and CDR2 (germline): MNHEY, SVGAGI. CDR3: CASNPPDRPNTEAFF. In DNA, the CDR3 is TGTGCCAGCAACCCCCCCGACAGGCCGAACACTGAAGCTTTCTTT.

The chain uses TRBV19 and TRBJ1-2, with D tentatively TRBD1 (6 bases). The CDR3 loop spans 14 amino acids. V shed 7 bases and J shed 7 bases, with 19 bases lying between them. CDR1 is LNHDA, CDR2 SQIVND, per germline (reference sequence). CDR3 residues: CASKPGGAGRGYTF. The CDR3 DNA sequence: TGTGCCAGTAAACCCGGGGGGGCAGGACGTGGCTACACCTTC.

This clone was detected only once. The gene calls are TRBV18 and TRBJ2-7; D not certain. Germline assignment: CDR1 KGHSH and CDR2 LQKENI. The germline V and J ends were trimmed by 3 bases and 3 bases, with 12 bases remaining between them. The CDR3 is 14 amino acids. In nucleotides, the CDR3 is TGTGCCAGCTCACCGACATTTCCCCTCTACGAGCAGTACTTC. This codes for CASSPTFPLYEQYF.